The 21 T cell receptor beta chains presented below share a single source sample, sequenced in a study of human T cells and chemical hapten exposure. Time point in this sample: patch test 2, 6 weeks after DPC sensitization. Treatment reported: therapeutic diphenylcyclopropenone sensitization with weekly scalp DPC. MiXCR was run by TCRdb on the RACE reads, yielding one entry per CDR3 protein. The sample includes 330,000 or so distinct CDR3 sequences, around 6% seen only once; the top ten take about 5%. Sequencing was performed on whole blood, taken in connection with sensitization to the hapten diphenylcyclopropenone (DPC). All receptors come from a woman aged 18-35 years with alopecia areata. Some clones in this sample may be carry-over from other donors' samples.

This clonotype was seen a few times. The rearrangement joins TRBV7-2 to TRBJ1-6; D remains unclear. The CDR3 is 11 residues long. Trimming pared 2 bases from V and 11 bases from J, leaving 4 bases between. Per the germline V gene, CDR1 is SGHTA and CDR2 is FQGNSA. The CDR3 sequence: CASSLMAPLHF. Here the CDR3 DNA reads TGTGCCAGCAGCTTAATGGCACCCCTCCACTTT.

This clonotype has more than one count but fewer than ten. The rearrangement uses TRBV12-3 or TRBV12-4 and TRBJ1-2, with D possibly being TRBD1 (5 bases). This CDR3 has 12 residues. V shed 3 bases and J shed 8 bases, with 10 bases lying between them. The DNA for the CDR3 is TGTGCCAGCAGTTTCTTGACAGAGGGCTACACCTTC. This sequence encodes CASSFLTEGYTF.

The chain uses TRBV12-3 or TRBV12-4 and TRBJ1-4; the D gene is possibly TRBD1 (5 bases). The CDR3 is 17 amino acids. V was clipped by 1 base and J by 3 bases, with 15 bases between them. This chain's CDR3 is CASSLEGQAEPNEKLFF. The DNA of the CDR3 is TGTGCCAGCAGTTTAGAGGGGCAGGCCGAACCTAATGAAAAACTGTTTTTT.

This clonotype was observed a handful of times. This chain joins TRBV10-3 and TRBJ2-7, with D maybe TRBD1 (5 bases). CDR1 is ENHRY, CDR2 SYGVKD, per germline. This CDR3 has 13 amino acids. V was clipped by 10 bases and J by 4 bases, with 17 bases between them. The CDR3 here is CATLSDTTYEQYF. CDR3 sequence (DNA): TGTGCCACCTTGTCGGACACAACTTACGAGCAGTACTTC.

This chain connects TRBV27 to TRBJ2-1, with 7 positions matching TRBD1. This CDR3 is built from 15 residues. CDR1 and CDR2 (germline): MNHEY, SMNVEV (reference sequence). V shed 9 bases and J 2 bases; nucleotides not matched to a gene: 10. This CDR3 reads CASSQRGRAYNEQFF. CDR3 coding DNA: TGTGCCAGTTCGCAGAGGGGGCGAGCCTACAATGAGCAGTTCTTC.

The chain combines TRBV10-3 with TRBJ1-1; D gene uncertain. Germline lookup yields CDR1 ENHRY and CDR2 SYGVKD. V was trimmed by 1 base and J by 1 base, leaving 4 bases between them. The CDR3 contains 13 residues. CDR3 sequence reads: CAISELANTEAFF. The DNA of the CDR3 is TGTGCCATCAGTGAGTTAGCGAACACTGAAGCTTTCTTT.

This clonotype was recorded many times. The DNA for the CDR3 is TGTGCCAGTCTGCTAGCTAACTATGGCTACACCTTC. Its translation: CASLLANYGYTF. The chain couples TRBV12-3 or TRBV12-4 to TRBJ1-2; D uncertain. This CDR3 has 12 residues. V was cut by 9 bases and J by 0 bases, with 8 bases left in between.

This clonotype has at least ten counts. The chain has TRBV27 and TRBJ2-3; D is undetermined. In germline, CDR1 is MNHEY, CDR2 SMNVEV (reference sequence). This CDR3 spans 13 amino acids. V was shortened by 2 bases and J by 3 bases, with 6 bases between the two germline ends. CDR3 in amino acids: CASSLVRTDTQYF. The CDR3 DNA is TGTGCCAGCAGTTTAGTCCGGACAGATACGCAGTATTTT.

J is TRBJ2-2 and V is TRBV20-1, with 13 positions matching TRBD2. CDR1 is DFQATT, CDR2 SNEGSKA, per germline (reference sequence). J gave up 3 bases and V 0 bases, and 10 bases lay outside the gene matches. The CDR3 is 19 residues long. The CDR3 spells CSARDFGGGTSGDTGELFF. The DNA for the CDR3 is TGCAGTGCTAGAGATTTTGGGGGCGGGACTAGCGGGGACACCGGGGAGCTGTTTTTT.

This clonotype has a count of ten or more. The V call is TRBV6-1, the J call TRBJ1-1; the D is unclear. Germline V CDR1 and CDR2: MNHNS, SASEGT. V was clipped by 6 bases and J by 0 bases, with 14 bases between them. The CDR3 consists of 15 residues. CDR3 amino acids: CASSALMSMNTEAFF. The CDR3 DNA is TGTGCCAGCAGCGCACTGATGTCTATGAACACTGAAGCTTTCTTT.

A few counts support this clonotype. V gene TRBV15 combines with J gene TRBJ2-2; D is undetermined. Looked up from germline, CDR1 is LNHNV and CDR2 is YYDKDF (reference sequence). The CDR3 length is 16 residues. The V end was cut by 1 base, the J end by 0 bases, with 9 bases between. CDR3 sequence: CATSRALTPNTGELFF. CDR3 DNA: TGTGCCACCAGCAGAGCCTTGACACCGAACACCGGGGAGCTGTTTTTT.

This clonotype has just a few counts. The rearrangement uses TRBV7-2 and TRBJ2-3, with 7 bases identical to TRBD2. The V gene end was trimmed by 0 bases and the J gene end by 0 bases; junction bases not matched to a gene: 3. The CDR3 consists of 16 residues. Per the germline V gene, CDR1 is SGHTA and CDR2 is FQGNSA. The CDR3 here is CASSLAGGGSTDTQYF. CDR3 in DNA: TGTGCCAGCAGCTTAGCCGGCGGGGGTAGCACAGATACGCAGTATTTT.

This clonotype was detected ten times or more. The rearrangement joins TRBV15 to TRBJ2-3; 10 bases fit TRBD2. This CDR3 contains 18 residues. Germline V gene lookup returns CDR1 LNHNV and CDR2 YYDKDF (reference sequence). Losses at the gene ends were 4 bases for V and 4 bases for J; bases not matched to a gene: 14. The CDR3 spells CATSKLAGATLDADTQYF. In DNA, the CDR3 is TGTGCCACCAGCAAGCTAGCGGGGGCTACTCTGGATGCAGATACGCAGTATTTT.

This clonotype has more than one count but fewer than ten. The rearrangement uses TRBV21-1 and TRBJ2-1; the table gives TRBD2 as D, unverified against the DNA. TRBV21-1 represents a pseudogene. The CDR3 spans 16 residues. Written as DNA, the CDR3 is TGTGCCAGCAGCAGGTGTAGCGGGGGGGAGTACAATGAGCAGTTCTTC. Protein: CASSRCSGGEYNEQFF.

The gene calls are TRBV11-2 and TRBJ1-6; D remains ambiguous. The CDR3 is made up of 15 amino acids. Germline values: CDR1 SGHAT, CDR2 FQNNGV. V dropped 1 base and J dropped 6 bases, with 10 bases sitting between them. The CDR3 nucleotides read TGTGCCAGCAGCTTAGGCCCCGGATTTAATTCACCCCTCCACTTT. It encodes CASSLGPGFNSPLHF.

This clonotype showed up many times. The rearrangement joins TRBV12-3 or TRBV12-4 to TRBJ1-1; D uncertain. The V gene lost 1 base and the J gene lost 0 bases, with 9 bases spanning the gap. The CDR3 has 15 amino acids. Here the CDR3 reads CASSLGGSMNTEAFF. The CDR3 region has the DNA TGTGCCAGCAGTTTAGGTGGCAGCATGAACACTGAAGCTTTCTTT.

In its sample, this clonotype was seen many times. DNA for the CDR3: TGTGCCAGCAGGCAGGGTCCTTCCCTCGGCTACACCTTC. The encoded protein is CASRQGPSLGYTF. This chain uses TRBV6-2 or TRBV6-3 with TRBJ1-2, with D possibly being TRBD1 (5 bases). V was shortened by 6 bases and J by 8 bases, with 16 bases between the two germline ends. The CDR3 runs to 13 residues. The germline CDR1 and CDR2 sequences are MNHEY and SVGEGT.

This clonotype occurred many times. The V gene is TRBV4-1, the J gene TRBJ1-1; perhaps TRBD1 as D (5 bases). In germline, CDR1 is MGHRA, CDR2 YSYEKL. This CDR3 is built from 14 residues. Trimming took off 3 bases at V and 2 bases at J, with 10 bases between the two ends. The CDR3 is CASSQADINTEAFF. The CDR3 bases are TGCGCCAGCAGCCAGGCGGACATTAACACTGAAGCTTTCTTT.

The chain combines TRBV12-3 or TRBV12-4 with TRBJ1-2; 11 bases agree with TRBD1. The CDR3 covers 12 residues. The trim removed 6 bases at V and 12 bases at J, leaving 6 bases unmatched. DNA for the CDR3: TGTGCCAGCAGCCCCGGACAGGGGGCAAACACCTTC. As protein: CASSPGQGANTF.

Ten or more counts support this clonotype. The chain links TRBV6-6 to TRBJ1-2; TRBD1 matches 9 bases. The trim removed 7 bases at V and 8 bases at J, leaving 14 bases unmatched. The CDR3 has 15 residues. Germline CDR1 MNHNY, CDR2 SVGAGI (reference sequence). For the CDR3, the DNA is TGTGCCAGCACCTCAGCCTGGACAGGGGACCGGGGCTACACCTTC. This sequence encodes CASTSAWTGDRGYTF.

This clonotype has a handful of counts. This chain uses TRBV5-1 with TRBJ2-3; D gene uncertain. CDR1 is SGHRS and CDR2 is YFSETQ in the germline V gene. Trimming shortened V by 4 bases and J by 2 bases, and 8 bases separated the two germline ends. The CDR3 sequence is 13 residues long. Written as DNA, the CDR3 is TGCGCCAGCAGCGGTCAACTCACAGATACGCAGTATTTT. Encoded protein: CASSGQLTDTQYF.